Listed here is a single TCR beta chain. Other DNA sequences in the same sample also yield this CDR3. Measured with immunoSEQ multiplex PCR; TCRdb has only the in-frame clones, and not every one. The table lists roughly 150,000 clones, about four fifths of them singletons, with about 3.8% in the top ten. The entry originates in a study of blood T cell repertoires in COVID-19. For the study at large: There were acute and convalescent COVID-19 samples, and they came from the United States, Italy and Spain.

Trimming took 6 bases from V and 1 from J, leaving 9 bases between them. The CDR3 totals 13 residues. Per germline, CDR1 LNHDA and CDR2 SQIVND (reference sequence). Sequenced material: peripheral blood. The chain combines TRBV19 with TRBJ1-2, with D uncertain. The sequence was obtained from a woman of 80 years or more with acute or convalescent COVID-19. CDR3: CASRRSRNYGYTF. The CDR3 nucleotides are TGTGCCAGTAGACGGTCCCGTAACTATGGCTACACCTTC.